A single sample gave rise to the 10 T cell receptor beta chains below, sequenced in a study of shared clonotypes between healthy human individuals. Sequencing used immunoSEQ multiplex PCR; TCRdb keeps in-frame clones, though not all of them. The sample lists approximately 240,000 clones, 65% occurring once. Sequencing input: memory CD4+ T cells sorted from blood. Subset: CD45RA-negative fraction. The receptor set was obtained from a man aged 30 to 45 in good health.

The CDR3 sequence: CSVRVQGFSKRNIQYF. CDR3 DNA: TGCAGCGTCCGCGTCCAGGGATTCAGTAAGAGGAACATTCAGTACTTC. The chain carries TRBV29-1 and TRBJ2-4, with D maybe TRBD1 (5 bases). The V end lost 6 bases, the J end lost 7 bases, and 25 bases lay between the germline ends. CDR1 is SQVTM and CDR2 is ANQGSEA in the germline V gene. The CDR3 runs to 16 residues.

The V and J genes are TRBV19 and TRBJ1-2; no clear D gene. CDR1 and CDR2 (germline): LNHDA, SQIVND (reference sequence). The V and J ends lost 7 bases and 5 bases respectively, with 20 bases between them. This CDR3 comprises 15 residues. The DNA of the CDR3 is TGTGCCAGTACCGCTTCTCCGGGGATAACTTATGGCTACACCTTC. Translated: CASTASPGITYGYTF.

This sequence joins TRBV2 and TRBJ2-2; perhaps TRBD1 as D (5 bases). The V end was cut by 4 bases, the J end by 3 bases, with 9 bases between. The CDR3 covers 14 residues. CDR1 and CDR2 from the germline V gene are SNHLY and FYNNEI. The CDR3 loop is CASSVLTDTGELFF. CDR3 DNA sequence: TGTGCCAGCAGTGTTTTGACAGACACCGGGGAGCTGTTTTTT.

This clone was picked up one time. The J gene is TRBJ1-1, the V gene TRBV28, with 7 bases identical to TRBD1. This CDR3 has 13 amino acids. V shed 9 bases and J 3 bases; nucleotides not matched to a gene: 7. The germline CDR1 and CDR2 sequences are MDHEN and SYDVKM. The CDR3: CASSYRGHTEAFF. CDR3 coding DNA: TGTGCCAGTAGCTACAGGGGACACACTGAAGCTTTCTTT.

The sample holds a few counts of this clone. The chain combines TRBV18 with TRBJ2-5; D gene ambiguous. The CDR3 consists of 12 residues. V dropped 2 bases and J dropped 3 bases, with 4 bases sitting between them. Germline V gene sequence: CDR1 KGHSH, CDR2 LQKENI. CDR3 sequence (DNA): TGTGCCAGCTCACCAGAGGAAGAGACCCAGTACTTC. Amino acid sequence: CASSPEEETQYF.

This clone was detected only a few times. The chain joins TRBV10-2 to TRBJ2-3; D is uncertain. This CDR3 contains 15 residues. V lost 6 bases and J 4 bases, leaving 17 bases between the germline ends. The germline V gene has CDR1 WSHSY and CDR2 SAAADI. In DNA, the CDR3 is TGCGCCAGCAGGTCCAAATCCCAGGTTTCAGATACGCAGTATTTT. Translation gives CASRSKSQVSDTQYF.

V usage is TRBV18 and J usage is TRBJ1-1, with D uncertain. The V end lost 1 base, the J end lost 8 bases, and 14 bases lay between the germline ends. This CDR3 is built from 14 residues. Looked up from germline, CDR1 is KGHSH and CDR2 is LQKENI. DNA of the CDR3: TGTGCCAGCTCACCACTCCAGCTAGTGGACGAAGCTTTCTTT. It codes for CASSPLQLVDEAFF.

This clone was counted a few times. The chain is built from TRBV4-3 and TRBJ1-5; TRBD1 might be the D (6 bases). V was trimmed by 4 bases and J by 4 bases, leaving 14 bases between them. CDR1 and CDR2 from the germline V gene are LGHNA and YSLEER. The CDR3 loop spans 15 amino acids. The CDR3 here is CASSRTQGKNQPQHF. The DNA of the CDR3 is TGCGCCAGCAGCCGAACCCAGGGGAAAAATCAGCCCCAGCATTTT.

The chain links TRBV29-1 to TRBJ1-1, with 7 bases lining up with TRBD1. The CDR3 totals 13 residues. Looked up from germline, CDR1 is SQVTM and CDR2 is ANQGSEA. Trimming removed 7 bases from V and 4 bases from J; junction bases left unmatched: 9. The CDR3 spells CSGVRGAGTEAFF. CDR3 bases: TGCAGCGGCGTCAGGGGGGCGGGCACTGAAGCTTTCTTT.

The CDR3 nucleotides are TGTGCCAGCTCACCCTGGACAGGGCGGGACACTGAAGCTTTCTTT. Translated: CASSPWTGRDTEAFF. The chain links TRBV18 to TRBJ1-1; TRBD1 matches 8 bases. With V trimmed by 3 bases and J by 3 bases, 6 bases remained unmatched. Looked up from germline, CDR1 is KGHSH and CDR2 is LQKENI. CDR3 size: 15 residues. Full variable domain (missing parts from reference TRBV18 and TRBJ1-1): NAGVMQNPRHLVRRRGQEARLRCSPMKGHSHVYWYRQLPEEGLKFMVYLQKENIIDESGMPKERFSAEFPKEGPSILRIQQVVRGDSAAYFCASSPWTGRDTEAFFGQGTRLTVV.